This paragraph reports one TCR beta chain. The data were taken from a study of T cell changes during pregnancy in multiple sclerosis. Repertoires were generated with immunoSEQ multiplex PCR, while TCRdb's copy carries only in-frame clones and drops some. The data hold 20,000 to 25,000 clones, with 70% to 90% observed a single time. The CDR3 runs 15 residues. Germline assignment: CDR1 LNHDA and CDR2 SQIVND (reference sequence). V dropped 5 bases and J dropped 0; count of bases not matched to a gene: 4. The chain uses TRBV19 and TRBJ2-3; 8 bases are a match to TRBD1. The TCR sequence derives from a female donor in good health, enrolled as a control in a pregnancy study. The sequences come from CD8+ T cells from peripheral blood mononuclear cells, collected in the second trimester of pregnancy. CDR3 region: CASSPRQGSTDTQYF. The CDR3 region has the DNA TGTGCCAGTAGTCCAAGACAGGGGAGCACAGATACGCAGTATTTT. Full variable domain (remainder filled in from reference TRBV19 and TRBJ2-3): DGGITQSPKYLFRKEGQNVTLSCEQNLNHDAMYWYRQDPGQGLRLIYYSQIVNDFQKGDIAEGYSVSREKKESFPLTVTSAQKNPTAFYLCASSPRQGSTDTQYFGPGTRLTVL.